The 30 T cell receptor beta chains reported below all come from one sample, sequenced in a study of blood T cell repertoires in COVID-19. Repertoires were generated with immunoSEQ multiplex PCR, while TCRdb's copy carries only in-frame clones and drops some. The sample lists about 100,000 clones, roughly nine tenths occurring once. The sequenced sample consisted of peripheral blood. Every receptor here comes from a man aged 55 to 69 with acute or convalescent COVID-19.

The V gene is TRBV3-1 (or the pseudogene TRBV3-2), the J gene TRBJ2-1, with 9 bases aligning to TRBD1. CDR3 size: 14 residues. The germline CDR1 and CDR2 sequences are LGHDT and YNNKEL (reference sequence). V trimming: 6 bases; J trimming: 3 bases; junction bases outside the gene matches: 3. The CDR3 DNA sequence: TGTGCCAGCAGGCGGACAGGGGACTACAATGAGCAGTTCTTC. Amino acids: CASRRTGDYNEQFF.

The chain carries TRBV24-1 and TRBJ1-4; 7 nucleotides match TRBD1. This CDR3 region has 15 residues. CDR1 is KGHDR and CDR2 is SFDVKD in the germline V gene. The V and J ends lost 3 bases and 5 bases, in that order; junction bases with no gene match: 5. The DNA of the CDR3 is TGTGCCACCAGTGATGCCGGGACAGAAAATGAAAAACTGTTTTTT. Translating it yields CATSDAGTENEKLFF.

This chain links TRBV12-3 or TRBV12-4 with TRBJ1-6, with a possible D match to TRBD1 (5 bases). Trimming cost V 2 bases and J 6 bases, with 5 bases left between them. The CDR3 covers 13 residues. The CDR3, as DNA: TGTGCCAGCAGTTTACAGGGTAATTCACCCCTCCACTTT. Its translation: CASSLQGNSPLHF.

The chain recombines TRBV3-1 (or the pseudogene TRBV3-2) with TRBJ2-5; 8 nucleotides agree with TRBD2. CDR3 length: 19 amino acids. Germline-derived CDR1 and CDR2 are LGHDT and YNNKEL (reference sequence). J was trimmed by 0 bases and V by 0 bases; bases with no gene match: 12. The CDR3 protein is CASSQELGPGGRNQETQYF. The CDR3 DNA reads TGTGCCAGCAGCCAAGAATTGGGCCCAGGCGGGAGGAACCAAGAGACCCAGTACTTC.

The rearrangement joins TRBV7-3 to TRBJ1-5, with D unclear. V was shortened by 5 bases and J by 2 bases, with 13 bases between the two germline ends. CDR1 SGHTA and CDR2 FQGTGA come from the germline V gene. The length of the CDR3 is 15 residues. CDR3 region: CASSPTGSGNQPQHF. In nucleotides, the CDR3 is TGTGCCAGCAGCCCAACGGGGTCTGGCAATCAGCCCCAGCATTTT.

The CDR3 sequence is CASSPSGRESGELFF. CDR3 coding DNA: TGCGCCAGCAGCCCTAGCGGGAGAGAATCCGGGGAGCTGTTTTTT. This chain links TRBV5-1 with TRBJ2-2, with TRBD2 matching over 10 bases. J was trimmed by 6 bases and V by 4 bases; bases with no gene match: 6. The CDR3 has 15 amino acids. Germline-derived CDR1 and CDR2 are SGHRS and YFSETQ. Variable domain in full (rest from reference TRBV5-1 and TRBJ2-2): KAGVTQTPRYLIKTRGQQVTLSCSPISGHRSVSWYQQTPGQGLQFLFEYFSETQRNKGNFPGRFSGRQFSNSRSEMNVSTLELGDSALYLCASSPSGRESGELFFGEGSRLTVL.

The CDR3 nucleotides read TGTGCCAGCATGAGACAGGGGGAGAACTATGGCTACACCTTC. Translated, it gives CASMRQGENYGYTF. The rearrangement joins TRBV6-6 to TRBJ1-2, with 9 bases lining up with TRBD1. This CDR3 spans 14 amino acids. Germline CDR1 is MNHNY and CDR2 is SVGAGI (reference sequence). The J segment lost 2 bases and the V segment lost 7 bases, leaving 5 bases of the junction unmatched.

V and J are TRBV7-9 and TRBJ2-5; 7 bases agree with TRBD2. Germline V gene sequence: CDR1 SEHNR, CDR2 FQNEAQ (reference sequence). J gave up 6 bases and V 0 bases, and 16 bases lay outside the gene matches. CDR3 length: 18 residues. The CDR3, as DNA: TGTGCCAGCAGCTTAGCGTTGGCTAGCGGTCCCAAGGGAAAGACCCAGTACTTC. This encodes CASSLALASGPKGKTQYF.

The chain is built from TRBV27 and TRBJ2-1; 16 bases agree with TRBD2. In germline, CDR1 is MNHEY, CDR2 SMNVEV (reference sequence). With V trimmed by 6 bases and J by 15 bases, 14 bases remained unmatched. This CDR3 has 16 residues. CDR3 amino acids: CASRKGPGLAGGLVFF. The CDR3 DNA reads TGTGCCAGCAGGAAGGGTCCGGGACTAGCGGGAGGGCTAGTGTTCTTC.

DNA for the CDR3: TGCGCCAGCAGCTTGGTTCAGAGCGGGAGGGGCAATGAGCAGTTCTTC. It codes for CASSLVQSGRGNEQFF. V usage is TRBV5-1 and J usage is TRBJ2-1, with 10 bases fitting TRBD2. J lost 6 bases, V lost 0 bases, and 6 bases had no gene match. The CDR3 is 16 residues long. CDR1 is SGHRS, CDR2 YFSETQ, per germline. The whole variable domain, remainder taken from reference TRBV5-1 and TRBJ2-1, is KAGVTQTPRYLIKTRGQQVTLSCSPISGHRSVSWYQQTPGQGLQFLFEYFSETQRNKGNFPGRFSGRQFSNSRSEMNVSTLELGDSALYLCASSLVQSGRGNEQFFGPGTRLTVL.

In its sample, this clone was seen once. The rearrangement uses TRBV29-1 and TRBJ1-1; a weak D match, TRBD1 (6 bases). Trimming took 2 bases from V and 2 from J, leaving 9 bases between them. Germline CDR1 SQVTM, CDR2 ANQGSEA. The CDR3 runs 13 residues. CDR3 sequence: CSVERGGNTEAFF. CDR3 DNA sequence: TGCAGCGTTGAAAGGGGGGGCAACACTGAAGCTTTCTTT.

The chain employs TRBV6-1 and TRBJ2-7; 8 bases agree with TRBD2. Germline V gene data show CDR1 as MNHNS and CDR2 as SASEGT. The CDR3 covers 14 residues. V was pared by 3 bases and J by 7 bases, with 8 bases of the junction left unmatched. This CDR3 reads CASSDPPGGWEQYV. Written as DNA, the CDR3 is TGTGCCAGCAGTGATCCCCCGGGAGGGTGGGAGCAGTACGTC.

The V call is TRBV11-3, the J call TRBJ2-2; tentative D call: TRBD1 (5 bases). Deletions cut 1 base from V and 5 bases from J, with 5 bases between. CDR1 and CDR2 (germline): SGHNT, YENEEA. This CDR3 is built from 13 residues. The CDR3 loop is CASSLGTTGELFF. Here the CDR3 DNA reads TGTGCCAGCAGCTTAGGGACAACCGGGGAGCTGTTTTTT.

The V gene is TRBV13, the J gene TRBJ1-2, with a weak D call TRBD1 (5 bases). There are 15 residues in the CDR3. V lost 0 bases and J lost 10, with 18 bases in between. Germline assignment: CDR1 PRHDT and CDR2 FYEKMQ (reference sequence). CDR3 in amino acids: CASSLGLIGSGFYTF. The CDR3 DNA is TGTGCCAGCAGCTTAGGCCTAATAGGGTCAGGGTTCTACACCTTC.

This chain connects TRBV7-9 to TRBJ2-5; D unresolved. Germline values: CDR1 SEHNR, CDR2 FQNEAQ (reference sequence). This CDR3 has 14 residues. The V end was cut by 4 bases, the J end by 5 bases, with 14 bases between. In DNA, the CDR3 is TGTGCCAGCAGCTCCGAAGCCCCCCGGGAGACCCAGTACTTC. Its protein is CASSSEAPRETQYF.

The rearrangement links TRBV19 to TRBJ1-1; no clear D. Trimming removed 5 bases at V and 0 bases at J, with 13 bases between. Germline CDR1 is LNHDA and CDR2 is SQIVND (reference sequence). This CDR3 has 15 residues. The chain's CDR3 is CASSRGQVLNTEAFF. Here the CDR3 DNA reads TGTGCCAGTAGTCGGGGTCAGGTATTGAACACTGAAGCTTTCTTT.

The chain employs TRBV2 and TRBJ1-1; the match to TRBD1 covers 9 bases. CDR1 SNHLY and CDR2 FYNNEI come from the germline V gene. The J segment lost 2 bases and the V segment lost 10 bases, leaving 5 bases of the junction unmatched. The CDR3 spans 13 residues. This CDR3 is CATRQGGNTEAFF. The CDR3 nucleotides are TGTGCCACCAGACAGGGGGGAAACACTGAAGCTTTCTTT.

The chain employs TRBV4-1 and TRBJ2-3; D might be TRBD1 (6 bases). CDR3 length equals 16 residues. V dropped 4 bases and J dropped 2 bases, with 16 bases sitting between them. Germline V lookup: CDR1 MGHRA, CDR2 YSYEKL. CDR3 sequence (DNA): TGCGCCAGCAGCCCCTCGCCTGGGGGCCCCACAGATACGCAGTATTTT. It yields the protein CASSPSPGGPTDTQYF.

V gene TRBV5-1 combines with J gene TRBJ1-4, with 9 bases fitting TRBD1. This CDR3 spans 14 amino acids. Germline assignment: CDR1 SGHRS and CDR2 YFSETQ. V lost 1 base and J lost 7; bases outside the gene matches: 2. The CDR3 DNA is TGCGCCAGCAGCTTGACAGGGGGCGCTGAAAAACTGTTTTTT. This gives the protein CASSLTGGAEKLFF.

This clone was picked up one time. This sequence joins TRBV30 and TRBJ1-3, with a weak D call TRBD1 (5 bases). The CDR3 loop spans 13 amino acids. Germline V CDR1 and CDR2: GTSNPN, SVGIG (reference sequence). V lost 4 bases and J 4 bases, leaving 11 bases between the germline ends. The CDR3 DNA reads TGTGCCTGGACCCGTGGGGCGGGAAACACCATATATTTT. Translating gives CAWTRGAGNTIYF.

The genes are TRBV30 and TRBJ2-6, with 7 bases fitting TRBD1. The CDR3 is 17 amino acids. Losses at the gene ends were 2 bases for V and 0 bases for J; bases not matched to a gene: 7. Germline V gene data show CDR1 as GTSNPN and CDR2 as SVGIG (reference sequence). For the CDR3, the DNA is TGTGCCTGGAGTATACGGACAGGATCCTCTGGGGCCAACGTCCTGACTTTC. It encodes CAWSIRTGSSGANVLTF.

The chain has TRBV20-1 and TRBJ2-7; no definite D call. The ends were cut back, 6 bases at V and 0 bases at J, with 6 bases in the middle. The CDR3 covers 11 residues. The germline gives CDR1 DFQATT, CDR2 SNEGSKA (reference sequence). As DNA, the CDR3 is TGCAGTGCCGCGAACTCCTACGAGCAGTACTTC. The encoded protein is CSAANSYEQYF.

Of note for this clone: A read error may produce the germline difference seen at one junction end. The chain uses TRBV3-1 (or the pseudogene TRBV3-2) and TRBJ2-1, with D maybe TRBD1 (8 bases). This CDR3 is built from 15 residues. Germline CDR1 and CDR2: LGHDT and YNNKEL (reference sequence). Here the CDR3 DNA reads TGTGCCAGCAGTCAAGGTGGACAGGGAGGGGATGAGCAGTTCTTC. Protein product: CASSQGGQGGDEQFF.

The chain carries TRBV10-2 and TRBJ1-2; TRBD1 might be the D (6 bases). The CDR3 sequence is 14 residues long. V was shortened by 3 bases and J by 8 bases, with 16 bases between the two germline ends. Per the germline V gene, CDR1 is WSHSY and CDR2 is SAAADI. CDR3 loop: CASSELQGRGGYTF. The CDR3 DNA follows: TGCGCCAGCAGTGAACTACAGGGCCGGGGCGGCTACACCTTC.

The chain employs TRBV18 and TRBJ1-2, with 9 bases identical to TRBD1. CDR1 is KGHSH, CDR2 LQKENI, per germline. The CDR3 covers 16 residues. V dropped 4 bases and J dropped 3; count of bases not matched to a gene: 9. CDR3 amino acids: CASSLPGTGTYYGYTF. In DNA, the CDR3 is TGTGCCAGCTCACTACCCGGGACAGGGACTTACTATGGCTACACCTTC.

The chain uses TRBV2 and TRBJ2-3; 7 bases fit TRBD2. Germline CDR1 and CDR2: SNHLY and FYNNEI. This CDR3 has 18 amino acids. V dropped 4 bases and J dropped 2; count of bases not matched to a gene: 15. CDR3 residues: CASSATAPGTTATDTQYF. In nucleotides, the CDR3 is TGTGCCAGCAGTGCCACTGCCCCCGGGACTACCGCCACAGATACGCAGTATTTT.

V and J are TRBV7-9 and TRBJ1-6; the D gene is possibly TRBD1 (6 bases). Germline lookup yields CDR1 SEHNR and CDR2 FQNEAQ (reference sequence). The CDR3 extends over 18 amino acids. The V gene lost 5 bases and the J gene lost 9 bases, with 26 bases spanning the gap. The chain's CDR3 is CASSPSPTPGPRGSPLHF. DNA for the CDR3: TGTGCCAGCAGCCCTAGCCCCACTCCGGGACCCAGGGGTTCACCCCTCCACTTT.

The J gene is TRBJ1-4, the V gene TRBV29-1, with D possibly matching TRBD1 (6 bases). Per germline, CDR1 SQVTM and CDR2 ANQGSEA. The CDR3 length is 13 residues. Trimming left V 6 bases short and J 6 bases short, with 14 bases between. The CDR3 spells CSVIGRGDEKLFF. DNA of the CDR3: TGCAGCGTCATCGGCAGGGGTGATGAAAAACTGTTTTTT. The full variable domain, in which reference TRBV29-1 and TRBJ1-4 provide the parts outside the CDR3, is SAVISQKPSRDICQRGTSLTIQCQVDSQVTMMFWYRQQPGQSLTLIATANQGSEATYESGFVIDKFPISRPNLTFSTLTVSNMSPEDSSIYLCSVIGRGDEKLFFGSGTQLSVL.

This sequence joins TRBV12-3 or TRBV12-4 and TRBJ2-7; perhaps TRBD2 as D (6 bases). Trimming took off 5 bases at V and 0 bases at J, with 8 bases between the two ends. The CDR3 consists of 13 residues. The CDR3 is CASSQGLSYEQYV. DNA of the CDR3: TGTGCCAGCAGTCAGGGACTCTCCTACGAGCAGTACGTC.

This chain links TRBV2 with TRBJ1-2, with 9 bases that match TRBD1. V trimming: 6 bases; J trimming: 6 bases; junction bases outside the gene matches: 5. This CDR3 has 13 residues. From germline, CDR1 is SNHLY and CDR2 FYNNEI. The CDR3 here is CASRRQGVHGYTF. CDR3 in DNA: TGTGCCAGCAGGCGACAGGGGGTCCATGGCTACACCTTC.